This T cell receptor (beta chain) came from a study of response to subunit inactivated influenza vaccine. General observations from the study: Authors suggested each seasonal flu vaccination may recruit only limited numbers of new T cells.

MiXCR, applied by TCRdb to the RT-PCR reads, yields one record per CDR3 protein. The profile covers under 750,000 distinct CDR3 sequences, with approximately 12% appearing a single time and about 10% taken by the ten largest. Remarks on this clonotype: Its target is not known.

This CDR3 comprises 16 residues. CDR1 is SGHRS and CDR2 is YFSETQ in the germline V gene. The V end was cut by 4 bases, the J end by 2 bases, with 17 bases between. The receptor comes from a man aged 50-59 years who received an inactivated influenza vaccine. This chain connects TRBV5-1 to TRBJ2-3; tentatively, D is TRBD2 (7 bases). The sequenced sample was PBMCs from blood, obtained on the day of vaccination. The DNA for the CDR3 is TGCGCCAGCAGCCTTTCCGGGGGGCGGAACACAGATACGCAGTATTTT. This encodes CASSLSGGRNTDTQYF.